The entry below describes one T cell receptor (beta chain). V was trimmed by 0 bases and J by 8 bases, leaving 11 bases between them. In germline, CDR1 is LGHNA, CDR2 YSLEER. The CDR3 runs 14 residues. Reverse transcription used roughly 0.45 to 1 ug RNA and random hexamers. TCRdb passed the immunoSEQ multiplex PCR reads through MiXCR, listing each CDR3 protein once. The data hold 100,000 to 150,000 distinct CDR3 sequences, with about 95% observed a single time. The sample belongs to a study of CD8 T cells in Susac syndrome. The V and J genes are TRBV4-3 and TRBJ1-5, with D perhaps matching TRBD1 (5 bases). The source of this sequence is a human donor with multiple sclerosis. The sequencing input was CD4+ T cells from PBMCs. CDR3 bases: TGCGCCAGCAGCCAAGAGGGGATGGGGGAGCCCCAGCATTTT. Translation gives CASSQEGMGEPQHF.